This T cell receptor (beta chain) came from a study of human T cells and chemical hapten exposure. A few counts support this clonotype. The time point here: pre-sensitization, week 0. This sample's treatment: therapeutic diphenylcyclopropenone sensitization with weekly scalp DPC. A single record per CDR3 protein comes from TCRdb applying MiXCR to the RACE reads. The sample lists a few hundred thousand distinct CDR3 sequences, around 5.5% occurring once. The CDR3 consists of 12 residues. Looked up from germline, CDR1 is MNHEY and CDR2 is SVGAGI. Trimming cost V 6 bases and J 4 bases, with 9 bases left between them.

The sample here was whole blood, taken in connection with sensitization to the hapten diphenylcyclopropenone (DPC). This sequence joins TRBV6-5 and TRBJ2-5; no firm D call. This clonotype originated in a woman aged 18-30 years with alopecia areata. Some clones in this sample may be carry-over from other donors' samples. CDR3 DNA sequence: TGTGCCAGCAGATCAACCGTAGAGACCCAGTACTTC. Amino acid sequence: CASRSTVETQYF.